Listed here are 5 T cell receptor beta chains from one sample, sequenced in a study of blood T cell repertoires in COVID-19 (dated by TCRdb to between 2020 and 2021). Library method: the immunoSEQ multiplex PCR assay. TCRdb's version of the immuneACCESS table is confined to in-frame rearrangements and falls short of the full clone set. An unresolved V gene accounts for under half of the shortfall where checked; the remainder is of unknown origin. Present in this sample are nearly 95,000 clones, 75% to 90% of which were seen just once. In total, the top ten clones hold approximately 1.6% of the sample. Sequencing was done on a sample of peripheral blood. All receptors come from a human donor with active COVID-19. The donor label of this sample is uncertain.

The rearrangement uses TRBV6-5 and TRBJ2-7; 8 positions match TRBD2. CDR1 and CDR2 from the germline V gene are MNHEY and SVGAGI. Unmatched junction bases numbered 7, after V lost 8 bases and J lost 1 base. The CDR3 is made up of 14 amino acids. CDR3 residues: CASRGGPGSYEQYF. For the CDR3, the DNA is TGTGCCAGCCGGGGGGGGCCCGGGTCCTACGAGCAGTACTTC.

The V gene is TRBV6-6, the J gene TRBJ2-5, with D possibly matching TRBD2 (5 bases). The length of the CDR3 is 15 residues. V was cut by 5 bases and J by 1 base, with 14 bases left in between. Germline values: CDR1 MNHNY, CDR2 SVGAGI (reference sequence). The CDR3 region has the DNA TGTGCCAGCAGTGTCGCTAGCCGGACCCAAGAGACCCAGTACTTC. Residues: CASSVASRTQETQYF.

V usage is TRBV28 and J usage is TRBJ2-1; D ambiguous. Germline lookup yields CDR1 MDHEN and CDR2 SYDVKM. The CDR3 contains 11 residues. Between the trimmed V and J ends, which lost 5 bases and 6 bases, there was a span of 5 bases. CDR3 in amino acids: CASSLRNEQFF. The CDR3 coding sequence is TGTGCCAGCAGTCTACGCAATGAGCAGTTCTTC.

This chain joins TRBV7-2 and TRBJ1-5, with TRBD1 matching 12 bases. Germline assignment: CDR1 SGHTA and CDR2 FQGNSA. The CDR3 has 15 amino acids. V lost 3 bases to trimming and J lost 7 bases; unmatched junction nucleotides: 4. The CDR3 nucleotides read TGTGCCAGCAGCTTTGGGACAGGGGGCTGGCAGCCCCAGCATTTT. It translates to CASSFGTGGWQPQHF.

J is TRBJ2-2 and V is TRBV19; 7 bases match TRBD1. Losses at the gene ends were 7 bases for V and 2 bases for J; bases not matched to a gene: 13. CDR1 LNHDA and CDR2 SQIVND come from the germline V gene (reference sequence). There are 17 residues in the CDR3. The CDR3 is CASKPGQLRNNTGELFF. CDR3 DNA sequence: TGTGCCAGTAAACCGGGACAGCTGAGGAATAACACCGGGGAGCTGTTTTTT.